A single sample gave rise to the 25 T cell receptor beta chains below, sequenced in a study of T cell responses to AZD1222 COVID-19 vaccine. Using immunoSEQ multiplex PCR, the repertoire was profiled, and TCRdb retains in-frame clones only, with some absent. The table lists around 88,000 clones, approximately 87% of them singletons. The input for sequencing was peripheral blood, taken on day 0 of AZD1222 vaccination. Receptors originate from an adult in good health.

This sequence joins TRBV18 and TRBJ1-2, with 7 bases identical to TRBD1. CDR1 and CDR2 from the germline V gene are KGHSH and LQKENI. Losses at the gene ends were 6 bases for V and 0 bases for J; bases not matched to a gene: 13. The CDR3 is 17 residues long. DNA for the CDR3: TGTGCCAGCTCCTCCGGGGGCGGGACAGTCTCTAACTATGGCTACACCTTC. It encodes CASSSGGGTVSNYGYTF.

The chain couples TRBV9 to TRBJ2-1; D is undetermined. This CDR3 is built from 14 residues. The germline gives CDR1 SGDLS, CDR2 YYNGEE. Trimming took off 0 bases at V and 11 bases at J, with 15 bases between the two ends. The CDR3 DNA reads TGTGCCAGCAGCGTAGAGTGGACCGGCGGAAAGCAGTTCTTC. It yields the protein CASSVEWTGGKQFF.

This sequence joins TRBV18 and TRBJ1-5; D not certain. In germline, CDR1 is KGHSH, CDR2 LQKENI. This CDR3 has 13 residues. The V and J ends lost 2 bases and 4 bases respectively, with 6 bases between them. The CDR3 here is CASSPGENQPQHF. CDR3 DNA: TGTGCCAGCTCACCAGGGGAAAATCAGCCCCAGCATTTT.

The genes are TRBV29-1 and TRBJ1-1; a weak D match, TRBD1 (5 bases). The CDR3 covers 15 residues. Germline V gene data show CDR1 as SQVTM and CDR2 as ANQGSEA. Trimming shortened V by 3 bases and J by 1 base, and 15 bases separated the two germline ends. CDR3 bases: TGCAGCGTTGAGGCGACTGGCGGGACGAACACTGAAGCTTTCTTT. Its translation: CSVEATGGTNTEAFF.

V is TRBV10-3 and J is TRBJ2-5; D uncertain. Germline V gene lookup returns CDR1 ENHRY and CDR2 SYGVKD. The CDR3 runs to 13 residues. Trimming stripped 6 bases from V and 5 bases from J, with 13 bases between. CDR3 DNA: TGTGCCATCAGGTTCCCCTTAGCTGAGACCCAGTACTTC. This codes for CAIRFPLAETQYF.

The CDR3 region has the DNA TGTGCCAGTAGCGGACACACCGGCCAGCCCCAGCATTTT. It codes for CASSGHTGQPQHF. The rearrangement joins TRBV19 to TRBJ1-5; a possible D gene is TRBD1 (5 bases). There are 13 residues in the CDR3. Trimming removed 6 bases from V and 7 bases from J, with 13 bases in between. Germline V gene sequence: CDR1 LNHDA, CDR2 SQIVND (reference sequence).

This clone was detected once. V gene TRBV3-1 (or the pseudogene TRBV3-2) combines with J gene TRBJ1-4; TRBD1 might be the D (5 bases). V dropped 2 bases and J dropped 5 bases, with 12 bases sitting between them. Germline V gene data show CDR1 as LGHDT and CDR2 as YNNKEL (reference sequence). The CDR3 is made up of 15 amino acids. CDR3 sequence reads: CASSQRRGSNEKLFF. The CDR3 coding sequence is TGTGCCAGCAGCCAACGCCGGGGCTCGAATGAAAAACTGTTTTTT.

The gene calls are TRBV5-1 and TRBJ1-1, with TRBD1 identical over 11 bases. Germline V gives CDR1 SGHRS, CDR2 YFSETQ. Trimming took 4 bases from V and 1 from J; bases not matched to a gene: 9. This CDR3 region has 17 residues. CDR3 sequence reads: CASSRGTGGVGNTEAFF. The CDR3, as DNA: TGCGCCAGCAGCCGGGGGACAGGGGGTGTTGGGAACACTGAAGCTTTCTTT.

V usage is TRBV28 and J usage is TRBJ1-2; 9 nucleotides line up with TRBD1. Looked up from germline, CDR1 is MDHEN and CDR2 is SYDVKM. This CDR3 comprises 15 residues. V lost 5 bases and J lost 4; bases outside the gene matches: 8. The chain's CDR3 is CASSPRDRVSYGYTF. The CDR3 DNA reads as TGTGCCAGCAGTCCCCGGGACAGGGTCTCCTATGGCTACACCTTC.

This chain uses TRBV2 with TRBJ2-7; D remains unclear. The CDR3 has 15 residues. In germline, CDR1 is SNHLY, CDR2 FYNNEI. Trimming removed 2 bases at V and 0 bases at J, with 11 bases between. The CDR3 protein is CASSERQTSSYEQYF. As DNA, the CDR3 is TGTGCCAGCAGTGAACGACAAACGAGCTCCTACGAGCAGTACTTC.

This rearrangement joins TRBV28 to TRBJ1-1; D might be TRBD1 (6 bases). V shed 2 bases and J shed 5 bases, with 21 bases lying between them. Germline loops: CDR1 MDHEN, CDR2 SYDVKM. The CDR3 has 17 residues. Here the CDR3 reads CASSLSGRGGRWTEAFF. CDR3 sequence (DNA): TGTGCCAGCAGTTTAAGCGGGCGGGGGGGCAGGTGGACTGAAGCTTTCTTT. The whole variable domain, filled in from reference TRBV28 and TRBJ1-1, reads DVKVTQSSRYLVKRTGEKVFLECVQDMDHENMFWYRQDPGLGLRLIYFSYDVKMKEKGDIPEGYSVSREKKERFSLILESASTNQTSMYLCASSLSGRGGRWTEAFFGQGTRLTVV.

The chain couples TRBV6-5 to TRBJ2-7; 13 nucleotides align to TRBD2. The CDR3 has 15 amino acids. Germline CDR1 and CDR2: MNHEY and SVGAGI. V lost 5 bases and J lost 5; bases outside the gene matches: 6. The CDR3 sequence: CASSTGGLAGDEQYF. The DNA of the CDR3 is TGTGCCAGCAGTACCGGAGGACTAGCGGGAGACGAGCAGTACTTC.

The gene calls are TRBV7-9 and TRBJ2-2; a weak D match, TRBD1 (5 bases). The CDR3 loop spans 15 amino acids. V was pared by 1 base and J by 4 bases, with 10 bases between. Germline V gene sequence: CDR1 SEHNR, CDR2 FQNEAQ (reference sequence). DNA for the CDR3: TGTGCCAGCAGCTTAGGGCAGGGTCCCACCGGGGAGCTGTTTTTT. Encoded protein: CASSLGQGPTGELFF.

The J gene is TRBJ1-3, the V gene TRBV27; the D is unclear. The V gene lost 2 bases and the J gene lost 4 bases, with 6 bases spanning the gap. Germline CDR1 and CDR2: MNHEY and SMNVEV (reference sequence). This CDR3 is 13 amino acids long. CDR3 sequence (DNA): TGTGCCAGCAGTTTAAACTACGGAAACACCATATATTTT. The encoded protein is CASSLNYGNTIYF.

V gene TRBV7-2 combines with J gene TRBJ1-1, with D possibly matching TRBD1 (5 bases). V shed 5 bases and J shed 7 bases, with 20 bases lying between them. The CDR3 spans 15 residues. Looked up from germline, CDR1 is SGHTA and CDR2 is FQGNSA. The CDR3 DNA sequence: TGTGCCAGCAGCCAGCCCCGGGGCACAATAGTTGAAGCTTTCTTT. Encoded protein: CASSQPRGTIVEAFF.

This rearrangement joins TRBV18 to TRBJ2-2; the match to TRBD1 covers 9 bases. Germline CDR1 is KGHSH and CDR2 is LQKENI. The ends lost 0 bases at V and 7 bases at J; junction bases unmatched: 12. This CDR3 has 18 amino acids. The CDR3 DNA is TGTGCCAGCTCACCACCGGGTGCAACAGGGGGCGCGAACGGGGAGCTGTTTTTT. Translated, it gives CASSPPGATGGANGELFF. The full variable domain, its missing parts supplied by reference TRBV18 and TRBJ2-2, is NAGVMQNPRHLVRRRGQEARLRCSPMKGHSHVYWYRQLPEEGLKFMVYLQKENIIDESGMPKERFSAEFPKEGPSILRIQQVVRGDSAAYFCASSPPGATGGANGELFFGEGSRLTVL.

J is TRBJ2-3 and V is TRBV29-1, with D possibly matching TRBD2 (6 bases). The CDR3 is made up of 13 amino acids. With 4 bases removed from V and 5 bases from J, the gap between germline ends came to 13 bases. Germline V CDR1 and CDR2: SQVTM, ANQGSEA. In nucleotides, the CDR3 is TGCAGCGTTGGAGGAACAGCGGGAGATACGCAGTATTTT. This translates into CSVGGTAGDTQYF.

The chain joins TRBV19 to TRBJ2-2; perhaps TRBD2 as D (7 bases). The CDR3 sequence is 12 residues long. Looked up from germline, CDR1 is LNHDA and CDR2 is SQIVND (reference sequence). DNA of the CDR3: TGTGCTGGGGGGGGGCAGGCCGGGGAGCTGTTTTTT. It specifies CAGGGQAGELFF.

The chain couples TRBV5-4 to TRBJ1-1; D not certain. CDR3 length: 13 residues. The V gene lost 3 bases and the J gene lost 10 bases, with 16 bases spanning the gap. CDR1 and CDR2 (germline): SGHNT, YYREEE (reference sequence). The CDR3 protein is CASSSLSLVGAFF. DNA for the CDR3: TGTGCCAGCAGCTCATTAAGTCTCGTGGGAGCTTTCTTT.

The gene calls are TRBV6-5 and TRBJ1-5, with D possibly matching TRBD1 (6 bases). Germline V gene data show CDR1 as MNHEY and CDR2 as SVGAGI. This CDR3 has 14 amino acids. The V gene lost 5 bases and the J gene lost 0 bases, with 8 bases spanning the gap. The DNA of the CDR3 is TGTGCCAGCAGTAGGGACAATAGCAATCAGCCCCAGCATTTT. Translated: CASSRDNSNQPQHF.

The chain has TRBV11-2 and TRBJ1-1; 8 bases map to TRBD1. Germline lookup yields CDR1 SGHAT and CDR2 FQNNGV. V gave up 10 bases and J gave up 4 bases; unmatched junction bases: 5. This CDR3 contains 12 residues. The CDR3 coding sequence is TGTGCCACCGGACAGGGCCCCACTGAAGCTTTCTTT. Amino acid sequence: CATGQGPTEAFF.

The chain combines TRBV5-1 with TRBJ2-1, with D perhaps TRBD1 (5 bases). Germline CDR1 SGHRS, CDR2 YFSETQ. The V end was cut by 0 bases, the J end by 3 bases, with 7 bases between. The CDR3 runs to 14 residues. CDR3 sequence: CASSLGQFYNEQFF. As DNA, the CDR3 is TGCGCCAGCAGCTTGGGACAGTTCTACAATGAGCAGTTCTTC.

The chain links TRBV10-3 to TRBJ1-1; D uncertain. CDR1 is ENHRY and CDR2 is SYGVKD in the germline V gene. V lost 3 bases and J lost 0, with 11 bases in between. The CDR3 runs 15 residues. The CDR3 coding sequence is TGTGCCATCAGTGAAATTGGAACTTTGAACACTGAAGCTTTCTTT. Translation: CAISEIGTLNTEAFF.

CDR3 in amino acids: CASSLGTGNGNSPLHF. The CDR3 nucleotides read TGTGCCAGCAGCTTAGGGACGGGAAACGGAAATTCACCCCTCCACTTT. The chain has TRBV11-1 and TRBJ1-6; D is ambiguous. Per germline, CDR1 SGHAT and CDR2 FQDESV (reference sequence). This CDR3 has 16 residues. The germline V and J ends were trimmed by 1 base and 7 bases, with 14 bases remaining between them.

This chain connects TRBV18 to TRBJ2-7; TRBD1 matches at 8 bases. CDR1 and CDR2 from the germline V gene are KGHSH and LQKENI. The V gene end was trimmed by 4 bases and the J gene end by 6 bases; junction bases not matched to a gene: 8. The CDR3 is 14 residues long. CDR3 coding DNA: TGTGCCAGCTCACTACGACAGGGGTCGTCCGAGCAGTACTTC. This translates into CASSLRQGSSEQYF.